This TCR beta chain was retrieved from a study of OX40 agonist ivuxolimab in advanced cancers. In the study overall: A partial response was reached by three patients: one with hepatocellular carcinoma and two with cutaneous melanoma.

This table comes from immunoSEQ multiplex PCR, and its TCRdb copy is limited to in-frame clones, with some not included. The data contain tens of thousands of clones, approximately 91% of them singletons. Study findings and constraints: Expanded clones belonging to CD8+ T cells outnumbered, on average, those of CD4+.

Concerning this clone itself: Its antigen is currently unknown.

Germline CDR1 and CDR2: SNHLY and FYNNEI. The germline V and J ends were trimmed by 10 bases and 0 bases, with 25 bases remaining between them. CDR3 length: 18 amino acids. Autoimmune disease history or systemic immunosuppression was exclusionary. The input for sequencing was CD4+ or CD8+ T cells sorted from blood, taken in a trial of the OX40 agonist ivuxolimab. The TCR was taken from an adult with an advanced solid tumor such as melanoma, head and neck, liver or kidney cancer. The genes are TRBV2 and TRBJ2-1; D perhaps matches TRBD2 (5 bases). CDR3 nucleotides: TGTGCCATACCGGCCCGGCTAGCAGATATTAGCTCCTACAATGAGCAGTTCTTC. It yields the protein CAIPARLADISSYNEQFF. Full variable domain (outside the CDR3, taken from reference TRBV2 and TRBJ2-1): EPEVTQTPSHQVTQMGQEVILRCVPISNHLYFYWYRQILGQKVEFLVSFYNNEISEKSEIFDDQFSVERPDGSNFTLKIRSTKLEDSAMYFCAIPARLADISSYNEQFFGPGTRLTVL.